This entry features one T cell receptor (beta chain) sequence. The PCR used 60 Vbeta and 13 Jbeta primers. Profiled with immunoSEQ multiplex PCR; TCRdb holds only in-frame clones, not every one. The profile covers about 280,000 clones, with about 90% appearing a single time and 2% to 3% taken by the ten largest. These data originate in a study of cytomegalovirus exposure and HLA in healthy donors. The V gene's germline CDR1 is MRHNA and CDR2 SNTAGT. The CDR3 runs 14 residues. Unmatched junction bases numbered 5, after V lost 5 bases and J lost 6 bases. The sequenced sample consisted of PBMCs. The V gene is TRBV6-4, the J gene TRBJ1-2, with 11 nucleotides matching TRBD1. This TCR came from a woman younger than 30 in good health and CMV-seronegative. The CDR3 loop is CASSSGQGADGYTF. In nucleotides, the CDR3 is TGTGCCAGCAGTAGCGGACAGGGGGCAGATGGCTACACCTTC.